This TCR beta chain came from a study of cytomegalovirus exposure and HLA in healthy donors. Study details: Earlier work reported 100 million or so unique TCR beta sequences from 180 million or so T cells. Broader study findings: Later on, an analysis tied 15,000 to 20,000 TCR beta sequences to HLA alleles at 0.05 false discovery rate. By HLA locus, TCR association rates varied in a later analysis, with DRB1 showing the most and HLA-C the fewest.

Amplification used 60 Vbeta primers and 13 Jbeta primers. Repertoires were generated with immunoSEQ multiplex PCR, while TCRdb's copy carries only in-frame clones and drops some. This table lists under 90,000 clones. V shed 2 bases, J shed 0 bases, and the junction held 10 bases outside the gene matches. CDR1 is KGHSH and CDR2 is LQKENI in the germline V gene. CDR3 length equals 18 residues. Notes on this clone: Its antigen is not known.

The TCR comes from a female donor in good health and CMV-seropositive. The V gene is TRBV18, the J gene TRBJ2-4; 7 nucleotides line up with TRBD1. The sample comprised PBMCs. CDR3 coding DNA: TGTGCCAGCTCACCAAAGGACAGGAACCCTTCAGCCAAAAACATTCAGTACTTC. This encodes CASSPKDRNPSAKNIQYF.